Listed here are 16 T cell receptor beta chains from one sample, sequenced in a study of CD8 T cells in Susac syndrome. RNA was extracted with the RNeasy kit, and a quantity of roughly 0.45 to 1 ug was reverse transcribed using random hexamers. TCRdb reprocessed the immunoSEQ multiplex PCR reads with MiXCR, giving one entry per CDR3 protein. The table lists approximately 160,000 distinct CDR3 sequences, 93% of them singletons. The sample taken for sequencing was CD4+ T cells from PBMCs. These receptors originate from a human donor in good health.

This sequence joins TRBV12-5 and TRBJ1-3, with D possibly TRBD1 on 5 matching bases. The CDR3 length is 17 residues. Between the trimmed V and J ends, which lost 5 bases and 0 bases, there was a span of 17 bases. Germline CDR1 reads LGHNT; CDR2 reads FRNRAP. CDR3: CASGTRTLPASGNTIYF. DNA for the CDR3: TGTGCTAGTGGTACCCGGACACTGCCTGCCTCTGGAAACACCATATATTTT.

This clonotype was observed a single time. The gene calls are TRBV30 and TRBJ1-1, with D unresolved. Per the germline V gene, CDR1 is GTSNPN and CDR2 is SVGIG (reference sequence). The ends were cut back, 2 bases at V and 6 bases at J, with 10 bases in the middle. This CDR3 region has 12 residues. The CDR3 region is CAWSRLGAEAFF. The CDR3 DNA is TGTGCCTGGAGTCGACTCGGAGCTGAAGCTTTCTTT. Variable domain in full (rest from reference TRBV30 and TRBJ1-1): SQTIHQWPATLVQPVGSPLSLECTVEGTSNPNLYWYRQAAGRGLQLLFYSVGIGQISSEVPQNLSASRPQDRQFILSSKKLLLSDSGFYLCAWSRLGAEAFFGQGTRLTVV.

This chain links TRBV29-1 with TRBJ2-7; 7 bases are a match to TRBD1. The CDR3 loop spans 12 amino acids. J was trimmed by 6 bases and V by 8 bases; bases with no gene match: 10. Germline CDR1 SQVTM, CDR2 ANQGSEA. In DNA, the CDR3 is TGCAGCCTTCGACAGGGTACGGGCGAGCAGTACTTC. Translated: CSLRQGTGEQYF.

The chain employs TRBV6-1 and TRBJ2-1; D ambiguous. CDR3 length equals 11 residues. Germline-derived CDR1 and CDR2 are MNHNS and SASEGT. With 2 bases removed from V and 8 bases from J, the gap between germline ends came to 4 bases. Here the CDR3 reads CASSEFYEQFF. CDR3 bases: TGTGCCAGCAGTGAATTCTATGAGCAGTTCTTC.

This clonotype was observed a single time. V usage is TRBV30 and J usage is TRBJ2-4, with D unresolved. V lost 5 bases and J 0 bases, leaving 11 bases between the germline ends. CDR1 is GTSNPN, CDR2 SVGIG, per germline (reference sequence). The CDR3 is 14 amino acids. The CDR3 nucleotides are TGTGCCTGGGAGAGTGACGGAGCCAAAAACATTCAGTACTTC. The encoded protein is CAWESDGAKNIQYF.

V is TRBV2 and J is TRBJ2-3; 12 nucleotides match TRBD2. Germline CDR1 is SNHLY and CDR2 is FYNNEI. This CDR3 region has 15 residues. After removal of 0 bases from V and 9 bases from J, the junction contained 4 bases not matched to a gene. CDR3 in amino acids: CASSEAPSGGATQYF. CDR3 coding DNA: TGTGCCAGCAGTGAAGCCCCTAGCGGGGGGGCGACGCAGTATTTT. The complete variable domain, with remaining parts taken from reference TRBV2 and TRBJ2-3, reads EPEVTQTPSHQVTQMGQEVILRCVPISNHLYFYWYRQILGQKVEFLVSFYNNEISEKSEIFDDQFSVERPDGSNFTLKIRSTKLEDSAMYFCASSEAPSGGATQYFGPGTRLTVL.

The chain links TRBV6-5 to TRBJ1-2, with 11 bases aligning to TRBD1. Germline lookup yields CDR1 MNHEY and CDR2 SVGAGI. V shed 6 bases, J shed 5 bases, and the junction held 5 bases outside the gene matches. The CDR3 loop spans 14 amino acids. The CDR3 sequence: CASSRGQGAYGYTF. The CDR3 nucleotides are TGTGCCAGCAGCCGAGGACAGGGGGCATATGGCTACACCTTC.

This clonotype was observed a few times. The chain uses TRBV18 and TRBJ2-3, with TRBD2 matching over 8 bases. Trimming took 5 bases from V and 4 from J; bases not matched to a gene: 5. Germline lookup yields CDR1 KGHSH and CDR2 LQKENI. The CDR3 sequence is 14 residues long. CDR3 in DNA: TGTGCCAGCTCAGCCACTAGCGGTGCAGATACGCAGTATTTT. Protein product: CASSATSGADTQYF.

The chain employs TRBV20-1 and TRBJ1-4; weak D call: TRBD1 (5 bases). Germline loops: CDR1 DFQATT, CDR2 SNEGSKA (reference sequence). Between the trimmed V and J ends, which lost 5 bases and 2 bases, there was a span of 9 bases. The CDR3 covers 13 residues. The chain's CDR3 is CSAGGRTNEKLFF. Here the CDR3 DNA reads TGCAGTGCTGGGGGTAGGACTAATGAAAAACTGTTTTTT.

This chain joins TRBV15 and TRBJ2-6; no clear D gene. Germline lookup yields CDR1 LNHNV and CDR2 YYDKDF (reference sequence). This CDR3 contains 16 residues. Trimming pared 0 bases from V and 4 bases from J, leaving 10 bases between. The CDR3 nucleotides are TGTGCCACCAGCAGAGATGTAAGCACCGGGGCCAACGTCCTGACTTTC. Its protein is CATSRDVSTGANVLTF. The full variable domain, with the rest looked up from reference TRBV15 and TRBJ2-6, is DAMVIQNPRYQVTQFGKPVTLSCSQTLNHNVMYWYQQKSSQAPKLLFHYYDKDFNNEADTPDNFQSRRPNTSFCFLDIRSPGLGDTAMYLCATSRDVSTGANVLTFGAGSRLTVL.

This chain uses TRBV4-1 with TRBJ1-1; D is uncertain. The V end lost 0 bases, the J end lost 5 bases, and 16 bases lay between the germline ends. CDR3 length equals 16 residues. The germline V gene encodes CDR1 MGHRA and CDR2 YSYEKL. The CDR3 sequence is CASSQDPDWLGTEAFF. In DNA form, the CDR3 reads TGCGCCAGCAGCCAAGATCCCGACTGGTTGGGTACTGAAGCTTTCTTT.

This chain links TRBV10-1 with TRBJ1-3; TRBD1 matches at 7 bases. The germline V gene has CDR1 WNHNN and CDR2 SYGVQD (reference sequence). This CDR3 region has 17 residues. V dropped 3 bases and J dropped 5; count of bases not matched to a gene: 13. The CDR3 coding sequence is TGCGCCAGCAGTGACCGAGACAGGGAGTCGTGTCGAAACACCATATATTTT. Its translation is CASSDRDRESCRNTIYF.

V usage is TRBV3-1 and J usage is TRBJ2-7; D is undetermined. This CDR3 spans 16 amino acids. Germline V lookup: CDR1 LGHDT, CDR2 YNNKEL (reference sequence). V was shortened by 4 bases and J by 3 bases, with 19 bases between the two germline ends. DNA for the CDR3: TGTGCCAGCAGCCCAAGACCTCCTCCGAACATCTACGAGCAGTACTTC. Translation: CASSPRPPPNIYEQYF.

The CDR3 nucleotides are TGTGCCAGCAGTGAATCTCCCGGACGGGCTTTAAGCTACACCTTC. Translated, it gives CASSESPGRALSYTF. The chain joins TRBV25-1 to TRBJ1-2; no clear D. The CDR3 sequence is 15 residues long. Trimming removed 1 base from V and 9 bases from J, with 18 bases in between. From germline, CDR1 is MGHDK and CDR2 SYGVNS.

The genes are TRBV12-3 or TRBV12-4 and TRBJ2-1; the D gene is possibly TRBD2 (6 bases). Trimming took 3 bases from V and 6 from J, leaving 18 bases between them. This CDR3 has 16 residues. The chain's CDR3 is CASSFSGGTSGNEQFF. As DNA, the CDR3 is TGTGCCAGCAGTTTTAGTGGGGGGACTTCTGGCAATGAGCAGTTCTTC.

The J gene is TRBJ1-1, the V gene TRBV7-2; D is perhaps TRBD1 (6 bases). CDR1 is SGHTA, CDR2 FQGNSA, per germline. This CDR3 has 13 residues. V lost 5 bases and J 6 bases, leaving 13 bases between the germline ends. The CDR3 DNA is TGTGCCAGCAGCACAACAGGGTGGGCTGAAGCTTTCTTT. This sequence encodes CASSTTGWAEAFF.